Following are 11 T cell receptor beta chains from one sample sequenced in a study of T cell changes during pregnancy in multiple sclerosis. Assay: immunoSEQ multiplex PCR; the TCRdb copy retains only in-frame clones and omits some. The sample yields tens of thousands of clones, 85% to 90% seen once. The sequencing here drew on CD4+ T cells from peripheral blood mononuclear cells, taken in the first trimester of pregnancy. These receptors all come from a female donor with multiple sclerosis, enrolled in a pregnancy study.

This clone was observed a single time. This chain uses TRBV27 with TRBJ2-3; the D gene is possibly TRBD1 (6 bases). Trimming took 6 bases from V and 1 from J, leaving 14 bases between them. The germline V gene encodes CDR1 MNHEY and CDR2 SMNVEV (reference sequence). This CDR3 comprises 15 residues. The chain's CDR3 is CASRTGTRRTDTQYF. CDR3 DNA: TGTGCCAGCAGGACCGGGACAAGACGCACAGATACGCAGTATTTT.

The J gene is TRBJ2-4, the V gene TRBV2; D is unresolved. The CDR3 has 15 amino acids. The ends were cut back, 8 bases at V and 0 bases at J, with 14 bases in the middle. The germline V gene has CDR1 SNHLY and CDR2 FYNNEI. The CDR3 region is CASSDNAVAKNIQYF. CDR3 bases: TGTGCCAGCTCAGACAATGCAGTAGCCAAAAACATTCAGTACTTC.

The chain is built from TRBV11-1 and TRBJ2-3; no reliable D call. Germline V gives CDR1 SGHAT, CDR2 FQDESV (reference sequence). V lost 2 bases and J 5 bases, leaving 8 bases between the germline ends. The CDR3 consists of 13 residues. DNA of the CDR3: TGTGCCAGCAGCTTACGAGAGGTAGATACGCAGTATTTT. It encodes CASSLREVDTQYF. Full variable domain (remainder filled in from reference TRBV11-1 and TRBJ2-3): EAEVAQSPRYKITEKSQAVAFWCDPISGHATLYWYRQILGQGPELLVQFQDESVVDDSQLPKDRFSAERLKGVDSTLKIQPAELGDSAMYLCASSLREVDTQYFGPGTRLTVL.

The chain joins TRBV29-1 to TRBJ2-7; TRBD1 is a possible D gene (6 bases). Deletions cut 7 bases from V and 2 bases from J, with 15 bases between. The germline V gene encodes CDR1 SQVTM and CDR2 ANQGSEA. This CDR3 contains 13 residues. The CDR3 protein is CSAEGDTTYEQYF. In DNA, the CDR3 is TGCAGCGCCGAGGGGGACACTACCTACGAGCAGTACTTC.

The chain carries TRBV5-4 and TRBJ2-6, with D hard to call. Trimming removed 0 bases at V and 3 bases at J, with 10 bases between. This CDR3 is 16 amino acids long. CDR1 is SGHNT and CDR2 is YYREEE in the germline V gene (reference sequence). CDR3 sequence reads: CASSLDLVRGANVLTF. The DNA for the CDR3 is TGTGCCAGCAGCTTGGATCTAGTGCGTGGGGCCAACGTCCTGACTTTC.

The CDR3 coding sequence is TGTGCCAGCAGCCTGACTAGCGGGGTAGATGAGCAGTTCTTC. Encoded protein: CASSLTSGVDEQFF. This chain uses TRBV7-3 with TRBJ2-1; TRBD2 aligns across 11 bases. The CDR3 is made up of 14 amino acids. Germline assignment: CDR1 SGHTA and CDR2 FQGTGA. V dropped 5 bases and J dropped 8; count of bases not matched to a gene: 5.

The CDR3 here is CASSYSTASSYEQYF. CDR3 sequence (DNA): TGTGCCAGCAGTTACTCTACAGCAAGCTCCTACGAGCAGTACTTC. The chain links TRBV6-5 to TRBJ2-7; D is unresolved. Trimming took 0 bases from V and 0 from J, leaving 9 bases between them. The CDR3 runs to 15 residues. CDR1 and CDR2 from the germline V gene are MNHEY and SVGAGI.

The chain links TRBV9 to TRBJ1-3; the match to TRBD1 covers 9 bases. V lost 3 bases to trimming and J lost 4 bases; unmatched junction nucleotides: 5. The CDR3 spans 15 residues. Germline V gives CDR1 SGDLS, CDR2 YYNGEE. The CDR3 loop reads CASSADRGSGNTIYF. The CDR3 DNA sequence: TGTGCCAGCAGCGCGGACAGGGGCTCGGGAAACACCATATATTTT.

This chain connects TRBV6-1 to TRBJ2-5; D may be TRBD2 (6 bases). CDR3 size: 14 residues. Germline-derived CDR1 and CDR2 are MNHNS and SASEGT. The V end was cut by 6 bases, the J end by 4 bases, with 15 bases between. In DNA form, the CDR3 reads TGTGCCAGCAGCCCGACGGGGGAAGGAGAGACCCAGTACTTC. This gives the protein CASSPTGEGETQYF.

The chain links TRBV28 to TRBJ2-7; 9 nucleotides align to TRBD2. Germline V CDR1 and CDR2: MDHEN, SYDVKM. V was clipped by 4 bases and J by 4 bases; unmatched bases: 8. This CDR3 comprises 15 residues. The CDR3 sequence is CASSSLAGGRYEQYF. In DNA form, the CDR3 reads TGTGCCAGCAGTTCCCTCGCGGGAGGGAGATACGAGCAGTACTTC.

The CDR3 DNA follows: TGTGCCAGCAGCGTAGATAGCGGGGGGACTTCCTACGAGCAGTACTTC. It is translated as CASSVDSGGTSYEQYF. The J gene is TRBJ2-7, the V gene TRBV9; 10 bases align to TRBD2. Germline trimming cut 0 bases from V and 1 base from J; bases unmatched to any gene: 4. The CDR3 spans 16 residues. Germline V gene lookup returns CDR1 SGDLS and CDR2 YYNGEE.